This T cell receptor (beta chain) was retrieved from a study of cytotoxic CD8 clonotypes in ibrutinib-treated CLL. Background on the study: Roughly 10 relapsed/refractory, roughly 15 treatment-naive; roughly 17 IGHV unmutated.

This clone was detected a few times. Generated by immunoSEQ multiplex PCR, the TCRdb table keeps only in-frame clones and is missing some. The table lists fewer than 45,000 clones, 55% to 75% of them singletons. From germline, CDR1 is SGDLS and CDR2 YYNGEE. V was clipped by 5 bases and J by 1 base, with 9 bases between them. CDR3 length: 14 residues. This sequence was found in a human donor with chronic lymphocytic leukemia. The chain recombines TRBV9 with TRBJ2-2, with D possibly TRBD2 on 5 matching bases. Specimen: PBMCs, collected at disease progression, from a patient treated with ibrutinib. CDR3 sequence (DNA): TGTGCCAGCAGGGGGAGACAGAACACCGGGGAGCTGTTTTTT. Translated, it gives CASRGRQNTGELFF.